A single sample gave rise to the 24 T cell receptor beta chains below, sequenced in a study of technical replicates of blood from a few donors. Using immunoSEQ multiplex PCR, the repertoire was profiled, and TCRdb retains in-frame clones only, with some absent. The data show 95,000 to 100,000 clones, nearly 96% seen once. The sample consisted of T cells isolated from PBMCs. Source of these receptors: a human donor in good health.

This chain uses TRBV6-5 with TRBJ1-1; possibly TRBD1 for D (5 bases). CDR1 and CDR2 (germline): MNHEY, SVGAGI. Between the trimmed V and J ends, which lost 0 bases and 0 bases, there was a span of 11 bases. The CDR3 is made up of 16 amino acids. The CDR3 bases are TGTGCCAGCAGTTACTCGCCAGGGCTGGTGAACACTGAAGCTTTCTTT. It specifies CASSYSPGLVNTEAFF.

The count of this clone is one. CDR3 nucleotides: TGTGCCAGCAGCCGCGGACAGGGATACTACGAGCAGTACTTC. Translating gives CASSRGQGYYEQYF. The chain has TRBV4-2 and TRBJ2-7; TRBD1 matches at 8 bases. Germline V gene sequence: CDR1 LGHNA, CDR2 YNFKEQ. This CDR3 has 14 residues. The J segment lost 3 bases and the V segment lost 4 bases, leaving 5 bases of the junction unmatched.

For the CDR3, the DNA is TGTGCCAGCAGCGTAGCTCGGACAGGGACTACATACACAGATACGCAGTATTTT. Its protein product is CASSVARTGTTYTDTQYF. The rearrangement links TRBV9 to TRBJ2-3, with D perhaps TRBD1 (8 bases). Trimming stripped 0 bases from V and 2 bases from J, with 19 bases between. CDR3 length: 18 amino acids. Germline lookup yields CDR1 SGDLS and CDR2 YYNGEE.

V gene TRBV5-1 combines with J gene TRBJ1-3, with TRBD1 matching 10 bases. The V segment lost 4 bases and the J segment 4 bases; nucleotides outside the gene matches: 5. This CDR3 region has 15 residues. CDR1 is SGHRS, CDR2 YFSETQ, per germline. CDR3 in DNA: TGCGCCAGCAGCCTGGGACAGGGGTTAGGAAACACCATATATTTT. It encodes CASSLGQGLGNTIYF.

The V gene is TRBV10-3, the J gene TRBJ2-2, with D tentatively TRBD2 (6 bases). The CDR3 loop spans 14 amino acids. From germline, CDR1 is ENHRY and CDR2 SYGVKD. Trimming cost V 3 bases and J 4 bases, with 9 bases left between them. CDR3 sequence reads: CAISDFGGTGELFF. The CDR3 nucleotides are TGTGCCATCAGTGATTTCGGGGGCACCGGGGAGCTGTTTTTT.

This chain connects TRBV19 to TRBJ1-6; 7 bases are a match to TRBD1. The trim removed 9 bases at V and 5 bases at J, leaving 4 bases unmatched. Germline loops: CDR1 LNHDA, CDR2 SQIVND (reference sequence). CDR3 size: 13 residues. Written as DNA, the CDR3 is TGTGCCAGCGGGACAGCGAATAATTCACCCCTCCACTTT. It is translated as CASGTANNSPLHF.

CDR3 region: CATSPRGTRTDTQYF. CDR3 sequence (DNA): TGTGCCACCAGCCCCAGGGGGACTAGGACAGATACGCAGTATTTT. This chain connects TRBV15 to TRBJ2-3; the D gene is possibly TRBD2 (8 bases). The CDR3 spans 15 residues. CDR1 is LNHNV and CDR2 is YYDKDF in the germline V gene (reference sequence). Trimming took 5 bases from V and 3 from J, leaving 15 bases between them.

This clone was picked up a small number of times. The chain has TRBV6-4 and TRBJ1-1; D unresolved. V was trimmed by 7 bases and J by 1 base, leaving 10 bases between them. Germline CDR1 MRHNA, CDR2 SNTAGT. This CDR3 comprises 13 residues. The CDR3 reads CASMREQNTEAFF. The CDR3 coding sequence is TGTGCCAGCATGAGAGAGCAGAACACTGAAGCTTTCTTT.

This chain connects TRBV29-1 to TRBJ2-3; 12 bases are shared with TRBD1. This CDR3 spans 16 amino acids. The germline V gene encodes CDR1 SQVTM and CDR2 ANQGSEA. Germline trimming cut 3 bases from V and 2 bases from J; bases unmatched to any gene: 6. In DNA form, the CDR3 reads TGCAGCGTTGAGGGACAGGGGGCCGGACTCACAGATACGCAGTATTTT. This sequence encodes CSVEGQGAGLTDTQYF.

This chain uses TRBV6-1 with TRBJ2-1; TRBD1 might be the D (6 bases). Trimming removed 4 bases from V and 7 bases from J, with 11 bases in between. The germline gives CDR1 MNHNS, CDR2 SASEGT. This CDR3 comprises 13 residues. The CDR3 nucleotides are TGTGCCAGCAGTGCCTACAGGGCGAATGAGCAGTTCTTC. Encoded protein: CASSAYRANEQFF.

J is TRBJ2-1 and V is TRBV19, with 8 bases identical to TRBD2. The CDR3 sequence is 17 residues long. Germline CDR1 is LNHDA and CDR2 is SQIVND (reference sequence). V gave up 4 bases and J gave up 5 bases; unmatched junction bases: 13. CDR3 in amino acids: CASSTKTPGLGNNEQFF. Written as DNA, the CDR3 is TGTGCCAGTAGTACGAAAACACCGGGACTAGGAAACAATGAGCAGTTCTTC.

This CDR3 is CASSPGQGPYHEQYF. DNA for the CDR3: TGTGCCAGCAGCCCCGGACAGGGGCCCTACCACGAGCAGTACTTC. The chain employs TRBV9 and TRBJ2-7; 9 nucleotides line up with TRBD1. J lost 5 bases, V lost 4 bases, and 10 bases had no gene match. The CDR3 is 15 amino acids. CDR1 and CDR2 (germline): SGDLS, YYNGEE.

The chain is built from TRBV27 and TRBJ2-7, with TRBD1 identical over 11 bases. The CDR3 has 15 residues. V lost 2 bases and J lost 3; bases outside the gene matches: 3. The germline V gene encodes CDR1 MNHEY and CDR2 SMNVEV (reference sequence). The CDR3 reads CASSLGTGGNYEQYF. CDR3 in DNA: TGTGCCAGCAGTTTAGGGACAGGGGGGAACTACGAGCAGTACTTC.

The sample holds one count of this clone. This chain uses TRBV5-1 with TRBJ2-3, with 7 bases matching TRBD1. Germline lookup yields CDR1 SGHRS and CDR2 YFSETQ. V gave up 4 bases and J gave up 0 bases; unmatched junction bases: 5. The CDR3 contains 15 residues. The CDR3 is CASSPGQYSTDTQYF. DNA of the CDR3: TGCGCCAGCAGCCCGGGACAGTATAGCACAGATACGCAGTATTTT.

The chain uses TRBV6-1 and TRBJ1-2, with unresolved D. The CDR3 sequence is 16 residues long. The ends were cut back, 3 bases at V and 3 bases at J, with 17 bases in the middle. Germline CDR1 MNHNS, CDR2 SASEGT. CDR3 region: CASSDPYRSGYYGYTF. The CDR3 nucleotides read TGTGCCAGCAGTGATCCGTACAGAAGCGGCTACTATGGCTACACCTTC.

The genes are TRBV6-6 and TRBJ2-1; D perhaps matches TRBD2 (6 bases). CDR1 is MNHNY, CDR2 SVGAGI, per germline (reference sequence). The CDR3 is 14 residues long. The germline V and J ends were trimmed by 0 bases and 6 bases, with 9 bases remaining between them. In DNA, the CDR3 is TGTGCCAGCAGTTACTCTGTGGGGGGCAATGAGCAGTTCTTC. Its translation: CASSYSVGGNEQFF.

This chain links TRBV4-1 with TRBJ2-2; 7 nucleotides agree with TRBD2. Germline-derived CDR1 and CDR2 are MGHRA and YSYEKL. J lost 5 bases, V lost 4 bases, and 4 bases had no gene match. The CDR3 extends over 14 amino acids. CDR3 region: CASSLPAGTGELFF. CDR3 coding DNA: TGCGCCAGCAGCCTTCCAGCGGGGACCGGGGAGCTGTTTTTT.

The chain joins TRBV7-2 to TRBJ2-1, with D possibly TRBD2 on 6 matching bases. The CDR3 length is 19 residues. Per the germline V gene, CDR1 is SGHTA and CDR2 is FQGNSA. Deletions cut 2 bases from V and 4 bases from J, with 24 bases between. The CDR3 DNA reads TGTGCCAGCAGCTTATTGCCCCCCCCCGGGACTTATATTTACAATGAGCAGTTCTTC. As protein: CASSLLPPPGTYIYNEQFF. Combining the CDR3 with reference TRBV7-2 and TRBJ2-1 gives the whole variable domain GAGVSQSPSNKVTEKGKDVELRCDPISGHTALYWYRQSLGQGLEFLIYFQGNSAPDKSGLPSDRFSAERTGGSVSTLTIQRTQQEDSAVYLCASSLLPPPGTYIYNEQFFGPGTRLTVL.

V is TRBV5-1 and J is TRBJ2-1; D gene unclear. V gave up 0 bases and J gave up 4 bases, with 5 bases separating them. Germline lookup yields CDR1 SGHRS and CDR2 YFSETQ. CDR3 length: 13 residues. CDR3 sequence: CASSLGAYNEQFF. The CDR3 DNA reads TGCGCCAGCAGCTTGGGGGCTTACAATGAGCAGTTCTTC.

The V gene is TRBV11-2, the J gene TRBJ2-3, with D possibly TRBD1 on 6 matching bases. The CDR3 spans 12 residues. CDR1 SGHAT and CDR2 FQNNGV come from the germline V gene. Trimming pared 7 bases from V and 3 bases from J, leaving 8 bases between. CDR3 residues: CASTRGTDTQYF. CDR3 in DNA: TGTGCCAGCACCAGGGGTACAGATACGCAGTATTTT.

The chain combines TRBV2 with TRBJ2-7; tentative D call: TRBD1 (5 bases). The CDR3 spans 16 residues. Germline V gene sequence: CDR1 SNHLY, CDR2 FYNNEI. V was shortened by 6 bases and J by 3 bases, with 21 bases between the two germline ends. The CDR3 nucleotides read TGTGCCAGCAGCTACACGCAGGGCACCGTTAGCTACGAGCAGTACTTC. This encodes CASSYTQGTVSYEQYF.

V usage is TRBV27 and J usage is TRBJ2-4, with D unresolved. Germline-derived CDR1 and CDR2 are MNHEY and SMNVEV (reference sequence). The V gene lost 2 bases and the J gene lost 0 bases, with 8 bases spanning the gap. The length of the CDR3 is 15 residues. The CDR3 spells CASSLNRQAKNIQYF. The DNA for the CDR3 is TGTGCCAGCAGTTTAAATAGACAAGCCAAAAACATTCAGTACTTC.

V and J are TRBV11-2 and TRBJ2-1; tentatively, D is TRBD2 (6 bases). Trimming removed 3 bases from V and 0 bases from J, with 12 bases in between. The CDR3 is 16 residues long. The germline CDR1 and CDR2 sequences are SGHAT and FQNNGV. The CDR3 coding sequence is TGTGCCAGCAGCTTGGGCAGCGGGCCCTCCTACAATGAGCAGTTCTTC. Translating it yields CASSLGSGPSYNEQFF.

This sequence joins TRBV19 and TRBJ2-3, with 10 nucleotides matching TRBD2. This CDR3 has 15 residues. V lost 3 bases to trimming and J lost 3 bases; unmatched junction nucleotides: 3. Per germline, CDR1 LNHDA and CDR2 SQIVND (reference sequence). Here the CDR3 reads CASSMSSGSTDTQYF. Here the CDR3 DNA reads TGTGCCAGTAGTATGTCTAGCGGGAGTACAGATACGCAGTATTTT.